A single sample gave rise to the 7 T cell receptor beta chains below, sequenced in a study of neoadjuvant anti-PD-1 for oral cavity cancer. The repertoire was sequenced with immunoSEQ multiplex PCR; TCRdb's copy has only in-frame clones and lacks some. The sample consists of 17,000 or so clones, 55% to 80% of them appearing once. The sequencing used PBMCs, collected before nivolumab (anti-PD-1) treatment. These receptor sequences come from a person aged 35-79 years with oral cavity squamous cell carcinoma.

V usage is TRBV5-1 and J usage is TRBJ2-5, with 15 positions matching TRBD2. V lost 3 bases to trimming and J lost 7 bases; unmatched junction nucleotides: 7. The CDR3 totals 16 residues. The germline V gene has CDR1 SGHRS and CDR2 YFSETQ. CDR3 region: CASSSGLAGGGGTQYF. CDR3 sequence (DNA): TGCGCCAGCAGCTCGGGACTAGCGGGAGGAGGAGGGACCCAGTACTTC.

This clone was seen once. The chain's CDR3 is CASSKLGGGQETQYF. CDR3 in DNA: TGTGCCAGTAGTAAGCTGGGGGGAGGGCAAGAGACCCAGTACTTC. V gene TRBV19 combines with J gene TRBJ2-5; the match to TRBD2 covers 7 bases. Germline lookup yields CDR1 LNHDA and CDR2 SQIVND (reference sequence). J was trimmed by 2 bases and V by 4 bases; bases with no gene match: 7. The length of the CDR3 is 15 residues. Full variable domain (missing parts from reference TRBV19 and TRBJ2-5): DGGITQSPKYLFRKEGQNVTLSCEQNLNHDAMYWYRQDPGQGLRLIYYSQIVNDFQKGDIAEGYSVSREKKESFPLTVTSAQKNPTAFYLCASSKLGGGQETQYFGPGTRLLVL.

Details on this clone: An end of the junction differs from the germline gene, which may be a read error. The chain joins TRBV2 to TRBJ2-7; TRBD2 matches 15 bases. The CDR3 has 16 residues. Germline V gene data show CDR1 as SNHLY and CDR2 as FYNNEI. CDR3 residues: CASREGTSGGFYEQYF. CDR3 DNA: TGTGCCAGCAGAGAAGGGACTAGCGGGGGGTTCTACGAGCAGTACTTC.

This clone was observed once. The V gene is TRBV6-1, the J gene TRBJ1-4; tentatively, D is TRBD1 (5 bases). V was cut by 7 bases and J by 4 bases, with 10 bases left in between. The CDR3 consists of 13 residues. The germline V gene has CDR1 MNHNS and CDR2 SASEGT. CDR3 sequence reads: CASTRGRNEKLFF. In DNA form, the CDR3 reads TGTGCCAGCACGAGGGGACGTAATGAAAAACTGTTTTTT.

This rearrangement joins TRBV13 to TRBJ2-2; D unclear. V lost 1 base and J 1 base, leaving 7 bases between the germline ends. Germline-derived CDR1 and CDR2 are PRHDT and FYEKMQ (reference sequence). CDR3 length equals 15 residues. CDR3 nucleotide sequence: TGTGCCAGCAGCTTAGAGGCGAGGAACACCGGGGAGCTGTTTTTT. Translated: CASSLEARNTGELFF.

The chain carries TRBV4-1 and TRBJ1-2; tentatively, D is TRBD1 (5 bases). The CDR3 extends over 13 amino acids. The V end was cut by 4 bases, the J end by 4 bases, with 10 bases between. The germline V gene encodes CDR1 MGHRA and CDR2 YSYEKL. CDR3 loop: CASSPTETYGYTF. DNA of the CDR3: TGCGCCAGCAGCCCGACAGAGACCTATGGCTACACCTTC.

The rearrangement joins TRBV6-6 to TRBJ1-3; D is possibly TRBD1 (5 bases). The CDR3 covers 15 residues. V lost 2 bases to trimming and J lost 2 bases, with 10 bases between them. Per germline, CDR1 MNHNY and CDR2 SVGAGI (reference sequence). The DNA for the CDR3 is TGTGCCAGCAGTTACGAGAGGGGCCCTGGAAACACCATATATTTT. Translated, it gives CASSYERGPGNTIYF.